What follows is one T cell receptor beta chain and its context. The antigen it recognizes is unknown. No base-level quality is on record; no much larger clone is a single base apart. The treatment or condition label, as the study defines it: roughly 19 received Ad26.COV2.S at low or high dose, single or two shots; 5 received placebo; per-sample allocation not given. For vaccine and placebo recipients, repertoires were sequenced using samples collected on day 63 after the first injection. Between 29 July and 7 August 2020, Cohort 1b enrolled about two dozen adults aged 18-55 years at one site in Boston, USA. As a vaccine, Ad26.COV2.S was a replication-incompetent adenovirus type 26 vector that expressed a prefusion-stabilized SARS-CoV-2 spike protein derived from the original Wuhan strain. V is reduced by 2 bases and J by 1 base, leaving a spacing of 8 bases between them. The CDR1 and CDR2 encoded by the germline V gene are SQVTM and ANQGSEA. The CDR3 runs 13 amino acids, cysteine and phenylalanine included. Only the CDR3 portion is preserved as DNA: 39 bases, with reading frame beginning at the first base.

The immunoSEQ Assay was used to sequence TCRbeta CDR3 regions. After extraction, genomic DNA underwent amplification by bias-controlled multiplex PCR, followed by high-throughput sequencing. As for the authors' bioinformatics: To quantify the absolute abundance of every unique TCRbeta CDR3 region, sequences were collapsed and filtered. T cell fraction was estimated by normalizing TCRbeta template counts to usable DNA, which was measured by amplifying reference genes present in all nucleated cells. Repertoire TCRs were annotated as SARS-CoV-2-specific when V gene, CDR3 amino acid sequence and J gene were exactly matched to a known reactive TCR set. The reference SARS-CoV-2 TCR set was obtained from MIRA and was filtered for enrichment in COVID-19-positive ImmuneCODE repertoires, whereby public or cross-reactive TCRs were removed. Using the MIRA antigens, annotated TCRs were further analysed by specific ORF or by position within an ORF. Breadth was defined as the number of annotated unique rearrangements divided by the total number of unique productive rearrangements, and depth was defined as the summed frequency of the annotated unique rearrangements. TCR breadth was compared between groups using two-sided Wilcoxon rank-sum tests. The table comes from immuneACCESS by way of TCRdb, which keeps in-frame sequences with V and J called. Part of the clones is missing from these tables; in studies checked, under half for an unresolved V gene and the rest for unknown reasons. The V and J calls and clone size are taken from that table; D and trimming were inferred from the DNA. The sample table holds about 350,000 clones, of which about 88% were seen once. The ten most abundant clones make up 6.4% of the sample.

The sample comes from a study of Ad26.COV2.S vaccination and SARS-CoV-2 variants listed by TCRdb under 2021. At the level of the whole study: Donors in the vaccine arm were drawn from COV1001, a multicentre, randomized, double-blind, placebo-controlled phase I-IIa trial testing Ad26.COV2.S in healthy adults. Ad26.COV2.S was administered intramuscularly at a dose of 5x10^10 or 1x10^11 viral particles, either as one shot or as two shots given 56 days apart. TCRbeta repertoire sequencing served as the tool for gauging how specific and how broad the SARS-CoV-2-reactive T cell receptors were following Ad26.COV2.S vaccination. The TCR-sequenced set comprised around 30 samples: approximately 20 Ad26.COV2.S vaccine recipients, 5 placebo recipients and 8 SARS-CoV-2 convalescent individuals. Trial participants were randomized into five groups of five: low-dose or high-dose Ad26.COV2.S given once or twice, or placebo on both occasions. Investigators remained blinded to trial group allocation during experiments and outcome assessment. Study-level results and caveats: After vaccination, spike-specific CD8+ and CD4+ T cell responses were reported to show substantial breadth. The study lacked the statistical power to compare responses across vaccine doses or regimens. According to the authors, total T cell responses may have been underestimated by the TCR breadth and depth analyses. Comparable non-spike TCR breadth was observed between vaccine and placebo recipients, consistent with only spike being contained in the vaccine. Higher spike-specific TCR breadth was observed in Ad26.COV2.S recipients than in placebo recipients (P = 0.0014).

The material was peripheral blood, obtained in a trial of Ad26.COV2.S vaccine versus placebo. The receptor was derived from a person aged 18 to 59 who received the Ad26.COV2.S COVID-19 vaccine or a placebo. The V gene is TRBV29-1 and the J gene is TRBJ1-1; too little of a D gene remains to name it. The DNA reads TGCAGCGTTGAATGGGGAACGAACACTGAAGCTTTCTTT. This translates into CSVEWGTNTEAFF.